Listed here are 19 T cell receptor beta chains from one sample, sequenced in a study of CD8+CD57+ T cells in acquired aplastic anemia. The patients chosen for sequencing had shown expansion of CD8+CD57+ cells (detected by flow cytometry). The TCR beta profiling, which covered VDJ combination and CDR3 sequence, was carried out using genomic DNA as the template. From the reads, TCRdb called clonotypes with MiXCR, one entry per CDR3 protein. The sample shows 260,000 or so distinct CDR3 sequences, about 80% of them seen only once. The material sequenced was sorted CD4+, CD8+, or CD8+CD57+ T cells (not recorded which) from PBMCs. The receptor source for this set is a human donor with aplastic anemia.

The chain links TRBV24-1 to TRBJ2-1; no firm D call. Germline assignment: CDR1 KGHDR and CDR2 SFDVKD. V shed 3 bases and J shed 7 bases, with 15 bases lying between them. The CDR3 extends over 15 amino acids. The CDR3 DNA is TGTGCCACCAGTGATGCAGCAAACAGTCAGAATGAGCAGTTCTTC. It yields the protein CATSDAANSQNEQFF.

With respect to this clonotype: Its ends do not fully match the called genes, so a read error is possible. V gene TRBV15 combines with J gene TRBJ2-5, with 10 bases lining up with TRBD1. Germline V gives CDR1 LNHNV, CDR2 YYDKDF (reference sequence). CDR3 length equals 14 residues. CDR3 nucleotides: TGCGCCGTTAGCAACTGGGACAGGGGAAAGACCCAGTACTTC. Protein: CAVSNWDRGKTQYF. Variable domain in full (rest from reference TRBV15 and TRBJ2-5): DAMVIQNPRYQVTQFGKPVTLSCSQTLNHNVMYWYQQKSSQAPKLLFHYYDKDFNNEADTPDNFQSRRPNTSFCFLDIRSPGLGDTAMYLCAVSNWDRGKTQYFGPGTRLLVL.

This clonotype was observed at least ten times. CDR3: CASSYARDTGELFF. Here the CDR3 DNA reads TGTGCCAGCAGTTACGCAAGGGACACCGGGGAGCTGTTTTTT. The rearrangement uses TRBV6-2 or TRBV6-3 and TRBJ2-2; D not certain. Germline V lookup: CDR1 MNHEY, CDR2 SVGEGT. V was shortened by 2 bases and J by 3 bases, with 7 bases between the two germline ends. This CDR3 region has 14 residues.

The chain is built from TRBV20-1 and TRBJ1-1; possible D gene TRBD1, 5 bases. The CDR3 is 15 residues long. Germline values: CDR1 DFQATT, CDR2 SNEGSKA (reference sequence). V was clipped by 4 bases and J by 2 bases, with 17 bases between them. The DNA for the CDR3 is TGCAGTGCTACCCTCGGGGGTAGCTCCAACACTGAAGCTTTCTTT. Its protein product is CSATLGGSSNTEAFF.

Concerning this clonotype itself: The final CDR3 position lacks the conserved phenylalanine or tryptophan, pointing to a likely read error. The CDR3 region has the DNA TGTGCCAGCAGCTTGGCGAGGGACGCCCTCGTATATGGCTACACCCTC. Its translation: CASSLARDALVYGYTL. This rearrangement joins TRBV7-2 to TRBJ1-2; weak D call: TRBD1 (5 bases). The CDR3 consists of 16 residues. Per germline, CDR1 SGHTA and CDR2 FQGNSA. Trimming pared 3 bases from V and 5 bases from J, leaving 19 bases between.

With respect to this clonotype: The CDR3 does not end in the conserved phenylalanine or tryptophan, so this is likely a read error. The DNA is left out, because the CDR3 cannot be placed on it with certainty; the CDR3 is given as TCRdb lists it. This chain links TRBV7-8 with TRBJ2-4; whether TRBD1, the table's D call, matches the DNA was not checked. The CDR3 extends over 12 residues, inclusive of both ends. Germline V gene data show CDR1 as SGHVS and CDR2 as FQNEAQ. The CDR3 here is CASSLAGGTHYH.

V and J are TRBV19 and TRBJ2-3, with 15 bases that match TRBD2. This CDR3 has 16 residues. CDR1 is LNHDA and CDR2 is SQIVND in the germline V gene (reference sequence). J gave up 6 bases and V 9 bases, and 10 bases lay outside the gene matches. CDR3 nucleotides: TGTGCCAGACGCTCTGGACTAGCGGGAGGGCCGGATACGCAGTATTTT. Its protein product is CARRSGLAGGPDTQYF. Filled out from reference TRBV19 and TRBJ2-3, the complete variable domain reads DGGITQSPKYLFRKEGQNVTLSCEQNLNHDAMYWYRQDPGQGLRLIYYSQIVNDFQKGDIAEGYSVSREKKESFPLTVTSAQKNPTAFYLCARRSGLAGGPDTQYFGPGTRLTVL.

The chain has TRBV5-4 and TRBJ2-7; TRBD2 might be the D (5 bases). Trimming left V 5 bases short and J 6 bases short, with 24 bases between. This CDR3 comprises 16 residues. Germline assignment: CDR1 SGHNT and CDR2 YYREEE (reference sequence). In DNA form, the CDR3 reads TGTGCCAGCAGTACCACGGGAAGGGCGAACCTGGCCGAGCAGTACGTC. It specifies CASSTTGRANLAEQYV.

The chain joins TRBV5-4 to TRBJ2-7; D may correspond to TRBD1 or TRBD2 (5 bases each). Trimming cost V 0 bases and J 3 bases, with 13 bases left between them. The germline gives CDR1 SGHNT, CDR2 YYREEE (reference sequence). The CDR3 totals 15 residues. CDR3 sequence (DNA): TGTGCCAGCAGCTTGGGAGGGACCCTACTCTACGAGCAGTACTTC. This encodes CASSLGGTLLYEQYF.

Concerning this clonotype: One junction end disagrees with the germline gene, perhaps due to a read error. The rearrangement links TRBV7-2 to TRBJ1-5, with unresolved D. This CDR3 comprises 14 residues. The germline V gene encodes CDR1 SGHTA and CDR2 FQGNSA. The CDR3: CASSAVAGTQYFRF. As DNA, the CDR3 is TGTGCCAGCAGCGCAGTAGCAGGCACCCAGTACTTCCGGTTT.

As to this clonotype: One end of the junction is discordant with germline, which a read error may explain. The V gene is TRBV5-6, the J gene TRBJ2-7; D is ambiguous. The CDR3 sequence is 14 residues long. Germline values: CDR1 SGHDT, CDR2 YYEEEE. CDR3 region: CATSAGQVAYEQYF. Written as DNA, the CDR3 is TGTGCCACCAGCGCCGGGCAGGTAGCCTACGAGCAGTACTTC.

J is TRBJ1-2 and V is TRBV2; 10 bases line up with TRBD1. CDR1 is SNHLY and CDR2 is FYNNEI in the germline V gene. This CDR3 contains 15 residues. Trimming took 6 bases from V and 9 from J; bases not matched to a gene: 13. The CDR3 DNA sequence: TGTGCCAGCAGCTTGACAGGGGGCGCCGACCAGTGCTACACCTTC. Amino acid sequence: CASSLTGGADQCYTF.

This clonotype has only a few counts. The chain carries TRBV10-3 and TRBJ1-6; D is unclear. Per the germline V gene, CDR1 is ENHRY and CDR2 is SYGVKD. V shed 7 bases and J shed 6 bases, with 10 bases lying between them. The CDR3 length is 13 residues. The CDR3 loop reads CAITGVANSPLHF. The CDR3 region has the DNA TGTGCCATCACCGGGGTGGCTAATTCACCCCTCCACTTT.

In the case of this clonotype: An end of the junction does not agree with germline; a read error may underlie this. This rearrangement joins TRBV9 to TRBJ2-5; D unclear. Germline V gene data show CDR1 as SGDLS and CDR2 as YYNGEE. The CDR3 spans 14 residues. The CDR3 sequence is CASSGGCEQQTYDF. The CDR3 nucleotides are TGTGCCAGCAGCGGAGGCTGCGAGCAACAGACTTATGACTTC. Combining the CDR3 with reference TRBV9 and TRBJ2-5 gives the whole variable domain DSGVTQTPKHLITATGQRVTLRCSPRSGDLSVYWYQQSLDQGLQFLIQYYNGEERAKGNILERFSAQQFPDLHSELNLSSLELGDSALYFCASSGGCEQQTYDFGPGTRLLVL.

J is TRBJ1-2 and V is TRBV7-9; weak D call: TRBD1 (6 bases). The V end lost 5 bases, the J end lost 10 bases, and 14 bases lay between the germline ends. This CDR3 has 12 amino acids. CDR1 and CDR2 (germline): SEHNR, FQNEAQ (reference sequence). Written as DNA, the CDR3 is TGTGCCAGCAGCCAGGGGAACGAGGCCTACACCTTC. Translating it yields CASSQGNEAYTF.

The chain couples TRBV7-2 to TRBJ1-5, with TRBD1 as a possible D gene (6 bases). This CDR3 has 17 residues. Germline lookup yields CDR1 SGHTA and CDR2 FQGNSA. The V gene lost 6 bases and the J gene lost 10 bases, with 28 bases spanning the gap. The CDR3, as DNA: TGTGCCAGCAGAGGGGGGGCCTCCTCCGAGCAGTACTTCCCCCAGCATTTT. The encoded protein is CASRGGASSEQYFPQHF.

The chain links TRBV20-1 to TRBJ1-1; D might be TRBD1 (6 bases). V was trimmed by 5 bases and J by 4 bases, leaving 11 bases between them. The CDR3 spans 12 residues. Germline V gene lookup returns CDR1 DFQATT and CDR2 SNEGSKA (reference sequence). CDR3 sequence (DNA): TGCAGTGCTCCACAGGGCGCCACTGAAGCTTTCTTT. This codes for CSAPQGATEAFF.

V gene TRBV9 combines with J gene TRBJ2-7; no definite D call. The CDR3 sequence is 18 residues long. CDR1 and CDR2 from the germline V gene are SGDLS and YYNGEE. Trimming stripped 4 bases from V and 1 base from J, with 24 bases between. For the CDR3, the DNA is TGTGCCAGCAGCTTTCGTGTGGTGGGGAAAGGTTTTTCCTACGAGCAGTACGTC. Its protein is CASSFRVVGKGFSYEQYV.

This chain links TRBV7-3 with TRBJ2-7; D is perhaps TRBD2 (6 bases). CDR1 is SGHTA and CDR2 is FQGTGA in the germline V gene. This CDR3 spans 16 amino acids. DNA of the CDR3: TGTGCCAGCAGCTTATCAGGCGGAGGGCAAGATGAAGAGCAGTACGTT. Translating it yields CASSLSGGGQDEEQYV.